These T cell receptor beta chains were read from a single sample in a study of blood T cells in healthy people across ages. TCRdb reanalysed the 5' RACE reads using MiXCR and keeps one entry per CDR3 protein. The sample includes about 1 million distinct CDR3 sequences, 35% to 55% seen only once; the top ten take 15% to 20%. The sequenced material came from blood. The origin of the receptors is a woman aged 55-70 years in good health. CDR3s include the opening cysteine and the closing phenylalanine or tryptophan. Each record gives: D gene, V gene, J gene, clone size, CDR3 DNA, CDR3 protein. A D gene is named only where the DNA matches it firmly. Rows may omit the clone size; those that give it use once, few, many or a size class.

D gene: -; V gene: TRBV10-3; J gene: TRBJ1-6; clone size: few; CDR3 DNA: TGTGCCATCATGAAAATTGTTGGGTCACCCCTCCACTTT; CDR3 protein: CAIMKIVGSPLHF
D gene: -; V gene: TRBV29-1; J gene: TRBJ2-3; clone size: -; CDR3 DNA: TGCAGCGCTGACAGCACGGACCTAAGGTATACGCAGTATTTT; CDR3 protein: CSADSTDLRYTQYF
D gene: -; V gene: TRBV14; J gene: TRBJ2-7; clone size: few; CDR3 DNA: TGTGCCAGCAGCCAAGAGGTTTCGGCCGCCCCCTACGAGCAGTACTTC; CDR3 protein: CASSQEVSAAPYEQYF
D gene: -; V gene: TRBV6-6; J gene: TRBJ1-2; clone size: few; CDR3 DNA: TGTGCCAGCGCCTGGGGGGGCACTAACTATGGCTACACCTTC; CDR3 protein: CASAWGGTNYGYTF
D gene: -; V gene: TRBV5-1; J gene: TRBJ2-5; clone size: many; CDR3 DNA: TGTGCCAGCAGCTCCTCCCAAGAGACCCAGTACTTC; CDR3 protein: CASSSSQETQYF
D gene: -; V gene: TRBV12-3/TRBV12-4; J gene: TRBJ1-6; clone size: -; CDR3 DNA: TGTGCCAGCAGTTTCTTCGTGGGAGGGGGTGATTCACCCCTCCACTTT; CDR3 protein: CASSFFVGGGDSPLHF
D gene: -; V gene: TRBV20-1; J gene: TRBJ2-7; clone size: -; CDR3 DNA: TGCAGTGCTAGAGCCGGGGACAATTTGCGAGGCGAGCAGTACTTC; CDR3 protein: CSARAGDNLRGEQYF
D gene: TRBD2; V gene: TRBV6-5; J gene: TRBJ2-7; clone size: few; CDR3 DNA: TGTGCCAGCAGTTACAGGGGACTAAAACTAGAGCAGTACTTC; CDR3 protein: CASSYRGLKLEQYF
D gene: TRBD1; V gene: TRBV7-8; J gene: TRBJ2-1; clone size: -; CDR3 DNA: TGTGCCAGCAGCTTGGGGACAGGCACCAGTGAGCAGTTCTTC; CDR3 protein: CASSLGTGTSEQFF
D gene: TRBD2; V gene: TRBV20-1; J gene: TRBJ2-1; clone size: once; CDR3 DNA: TGCAGTGCTAGGGTTTTTAGCGGGAGCAGCAATGAGCAGTTCTTC; CDR3 protein: CSARVFSGSSNEQFF
D gene: -; V gene: TRBV20-1; J gene: TRBJ2-4; clone size: -; CDR3 DNA: TGCAGTGCTGTCAAGGGACTCTCCGGCATTCAGTACTTC; CDR3 protein: CSAVKGLSGIQYF
D gene: TRBD2; V gene: TRBV4-2; J gene: TRBJ2-7; clone size: few; CDR3 DNA: TGTGCCAGCAGCCAAGGACACTCCGGGACTAGCGGGAGGGCCCGCTCCTACGAGCAGTACTTC; CDR3 protein: CASSQGHSGTSGRARSYEQYF
D gene: -; V gene: TRBV15; J gene: TRBJ1-1; clone size: -; CDR3 DNA: TGTGCCACCAGCAGGCAACCTGACAGCAATCAAGCTTTCTTT; CDR3 protein: CATSRQPDSNQAFF
D gene: TRBD2; V gene: TRBV12-3/TRBV12-4; J gene: TRBJ2-1; clone size: -; CDR3 DNA: TGTGCCAGCAGTCTGCGGACTAGCGGGATCAGCTCCTACAATGAGCAGTTCTTC; CDR3 protein: CASSLRTSGISSYNEQFF
D gene: TRBD1; V gene: TRBV20-1; J gene: TRBJ2-3; clone size: -; CDR3 DNA: TGCAGTGCTAGAGGACAGGGGGCAGATACGCAGTATTTT; CDR3 protein: CSARGQGADTQYF
D gene: TRBD1; V gene: TRBV5-4; J gene: TRBJ2-7; clone size: once; CDR3 DNA: TGTGCCAGCAGCGCTCAAGTAGACAGGGCGGAAGAGCAGTACTTC; CDR3 protein: CASSAQVDRAEEQYF
D gene: -; V gene: TRBV25-1; J gene: TRBJ2-5; clone size: few; CDR3 DNA: TGTGCCAGCAGTTCATGGGAAGGGGAAGAGACCCAGTACTTC; CDR3 protein: CASSSWEGEETQYF
D gene: TRBD1; V gene: TRBV27; J gene: TRBJ2-5; clone size: few; CDR3 DNA: TGTGCCAGCAGTTTGGGACAGTTAGGAAAGACCCAGTACTTC; CDR3 protein: CASSLGQLGKTQYF
D gene: -; V gene: TRBV11-2; J gene: TRBJ2-4; clone size: few; CDR3 DNA: TGTGCCAGCAGCTTAGATAGGGGGTCCCCTCAACTAGCCAAAAACATTCAGTACTTC; CDR3 protein: CASSLDRGSPQLAKNIQYF
D gene: TRBD2; V gene: TRBV12-3/TRBV12-4; J gene: TRBJ2-1; clone size: -; CDR3 DNA: TGTGCCAGCAGCCCGGGACTAGCGAGGTCAGAGACCCAGTTCTTC; CDR3 protein: CASSPGLARSETQFF
D gene: TRBD2; V gene: TRBV24-1; J gene: TRBJ2-5; clone size: -; CDR3 DNA: TGTGCCACCAGGGGGACTAGCGGGAGTGAGCAGTACTTC; CDR3 protein: CATRGTSGSEQYF
D gene: -; V gene: TRBV6-5; J gene: TRBJ1-2; clone size: -; CDR3 DNA: TGTGCCAGCACCCTCTTTTCGGGGGTCCATGGCTACACCTTC; CDR3 protein: CASTLFSGVHGYTF
D gene: TRBD2; V gene: TRBV7-9; J gene: TRBJ2-1; clone size: many; CDR3 DNA: TGTGCCAGCAGCCCCAAAGGACTAGCGCTATCCTACAATGAGCAGTTCTTC; CDR3 protein: CASSPKGLALSYNEQFF
D gene: TRBD1; V gene: TRBV29-1; J gene: TRBJ2-2; clone size: -; CDR3 DNA: TGCAGCGTCATCAAGGACAGGGTGGAACACGGGGAGCTGTTTTTT; CDR3 protein: CSVIKDRVEHGELFF
D gene: -; V gene: TRBV27; J gene: TRBJ1-4; clone size: few; CDR3 DNA: TGTGCCAGCTCCTCGGGGGCGGGTATTGAAAAACTGTTTTTT; CDR3 protein: CASSSGAGIEKLFF
D gene: -; V gene: TRBV20-1; J gene: TRBJ2-1; clone size: -; CDR3 DNA: TGCAGTGCTAGAGAGACCAAGAGGGTTGATGAGCAGTTCTTC; CDR3 protein: CSARETKRVDEQFF
D gene: -; V gene: TRBV30; J gene: TRBJ2-5; clone size: -; CDR3 DNA: TGTGCCTGGAGTGGGGACTCCCGCGGTGAGCAGTACTTC; CDR3 protein: CAWSGDSRGEQYF
D gene: -; V gene: TRBV6-6; J gene: TRBJ2-1; clone size: -; CDR3 DNA: TGTGCCAGCAGCCCTATTAGGGGTGAGCAGTTCTTC; CDR3 protein: CASSPIRGEQFF
D gene: -; V gene: TRBV27; J gene: TRBJ2-5; clone size: -; CDR3 DNA: TGTGCCAGCAGTTTATCTCCAGGGTTGGGGCAGGAGACCCAGTACTTC; CDR3 protein: CASSLSPGLGQETQYF
D gene: TRBD2; V gene: TRBV6-5; J gene: TRBJ2-1; clone size: -; CDR3 DNA: TGTGCCAGCAGTTCCCTTATGGTTCTAGCGGGAGTCAATGAGCAGTTCTTC; CDR3 protein: CASSSLMVLAGVNEQFF
D gene: -; V gene: TRBV5-1; J gene: TRBJ2-1; clone size: few; CDR3 DNA: TGCGCCAGCAGCCTGATAGGGGTTACCTACAATGAGCAGTTCTTC; CDR3 protein: CASSLIGVTYNEQFF
D gene: -; V gene: TRBV7-6; J gene: TRBJ2-3; clone size: few; CDR3 DNA: TGTGCCAGCAGCTTATCCCGGAGCGGGGATACGCAGTATTTT; CDR3 protein: CASSLSRSGDTQYF
D gene: -; V gene: TRBV11-2; J gene: TRBJ2-5; clone size: -; CDR3 DNA: TGTGCCAGCAGCTCGGTGAGAAAGACCCAGTACTTC; CDR3 protein: CASSSVRKTQYF
D gene: TRBD2; V gene: TRBV9; J gene: TRBJ2-3; clone size: few; CDR3 DNA: TGTGCCAGCAGCGCGGGACTAGCGGCTCCCGCCGCGCAGTATTTT; CDR3 protein: CASSAGLAAPAAQYF
D gene: -; V gene: TRBV6-5; J gene: TRBJ1-1; clone size: -; CDR3 DNA: TGTGCCAGCAGGGAAGGCCCGCTAGCTTTCTTT; CDR3 protein: CASREGPLAFF
D gene: -; V gene: TRBV12-3/TRBV12-4; J gene: TRBJ2-3; clone size: -; CDR3 DNA: TGTGCCAGCAGTCCCTTCGCCCCTTCTAGGGGCGTCGCTCGCACAGATACGCAGTATTTT; CDR3 protein: CASSPFAPSRGVARTDTQYF
D gene: TRBD1; V gene: TRBV7-2; J gene: TRBJ1-2; clone size: -; CDR3 DNA: TGTGCCAGCAGCCGCGTTCAAACAGGGGGCTATGGCTACATCTTC; CDR3 protein: CASSRVQTGGYGYIF
D gene: TRBD1; V gene: TRBV5-6; J gene: TRBJ1-2; clone size: -; CDR3 DNA: TGTGCCAGCAGCCACACTTCGGGGACAGTCTATGGCTACGCCTTC; CDR3 protein: CASSHTSGTVYGYAF
D gene: -; V gene: TRBV2; J gene: TRBJ2-5; clone size: -; CDR3 DNA: TGTGCCAGCAGTGAAGTGAGCCGTCAGACCCAGTACTTC; CDR3 protein: CASSEVSRQTQYF
D gene: TRBD1; V gene: TRBV4-2; J gene: TRBJ1-4; clone size: many; CDR3 DNA: TGTGCCAGCAGCTACCGGACAGGGAGGGACGAAAAACTGTTTTTT; CDR3 protein: CASSYRTGRDEKLFF
D gene: TRBD2; V gene: TRBV28; J gene: TRBJ2-1; clone size: -; CDR3 DNA: TGTGCCAGCAGTTTGGGACTAGCGGGACCCCCGAATGAGCAGTTCTTC; CDR3 protein: CASSLGLAGPPNEQFF
D gene: TRBD2; V gene: TRBV9; J gene: TRBJ2-7; clone size: -; CDR3 DNA: TGTGCCAGCAGCGCTACCGGACTAGCGGACTACAATGAGCAGTACTTC; CDR3 protein: CASSATGLADYNEQYF
D gene: TRBD1; V gene: TRBV7-3; J gene: TRBJ2-7; clone size: few; CDR3 DNA: TGTGCCAGCAGCCGACAGGGAGTAGGAGAGCAGTACTTC; CDR3 protein: CASSRQGVGEQYF
D gene: -; V gene: TRBV13; J gene: TRBJ2-1; clone size: -; CDR3 DNA: TGTGCCAGCAGCCCAGGAGGAAGGATAACCTACAATGAGCAGTTCTTC; CDR3 protein: CASSPGGRITYNEQFF
D gene: -; V gene: TRBV27; J gene: TRBJ1-2; clone size: -; CDR3 DNA: TGTGCCAGCCGAGCCGTGGGGGCGGGTGGCTACACCTTC; CDR3 protein: CASRAVGAGGYTF
D gene: -; V gene: TRBV6-2/TRBV6-3; J gene: TRBJ2-3; clone size: -; CDR3 DNA: TGTGCCAGCAGGTTGGACAGCACAGATACGCAGTATTTT; CDR3 protein: CASRLDSTDTQYF
D gene: -; V gene: TRBV7-9; J gene: TRBJ2-5; clone size: -; CDR3 DNA: TGTGCCAGCAGCTTAGCTCGGACTGGAAAAGAGACCCAGTACTTC; CDR3 protein: CASSLARTGKETQYF
D gene: -; V gene: TRBV10-3; J gene: TRBJ2-7; clone size: -; CDR3 DNA: TGTGCCACCACTAGGGACATCTCCTACGAGCAGTACTTC; CDR3 protein: CATTRDISYEQYF
D gene: TRBD1; V gene: TRBV29-1; J gene: TRBJ1-2; clone size: -; CDR3 DNA: TGCAGCGTCAGGGGGTCGGACTATGGCTACACCTTC; CDR3 protein: CSVRGSDYGYTF
D gene: -; V gene: TRBV20-1; J gene: TRBJ2-1; clone size: -; CDR3 DNA: TGCAGTGCTCGAAGCCCGATCCGCTACAATGAGCAGTTCTTC; CDR3 protein: CSARSPIRYNEQFF
D gene: TRBD2; V gene: TRBV7-2; J gene: TRBJ2-1; clone size: few; CDR3 DNA: TGTGCCAGCAGCTACAATAGCGGGAACCCCTACAATGAGCAGTTCTTC; CDR3 protein: CASSYNSGNPYNEQFF
D gene: -; V gene: TRBV5-1; J gene: TRBJ2-3; clone size: -; CDR3 DNA: TGCGCCAGCAGCTTGGGCGAGGGAGTCCGCACAGATACGCAGTATTTT; CDR3 protein: CASSLGEGVRTDTQYF
D gene: -; V gene: TRBV18; J gene: TRBJ2-7; clone size: -; CDR3 DNA: TGTGCCAGCTCACTCGATGATCTGGGGGCCCAGTACTTC; CDR3 protein: CASSLDDLGAQYF
D gene: TRBD2; V gene: TRBV7-8; J gene: TRBJ2-3; clone size: few; CDR3 DNA: TGTGCCAGCAGCTTACTCCTAGCGGGATCGATGGGGGCAGATACGCAGTATTTT; CDR3 protein: CASSLLLAGSMGADTQYF
D gene: -; V gene: TRBV12-3/TRBV12-4; J gene: TRBJ2-5; clone size: -; CDR3 DNA: TGTGCCGTCAGGGCGGAGTACCAAGAGACCCAGTACTTC; CDR3 protein: CAVRAEYQETQYF